These T cell receptor beta chains were read from a single sample in a study of blood T cell repertoires in COVID-19. TCRdb keeps only in-frame clones here, not all; method: immunoSEQ multiplex PCR. The table records 100,000 to 150,000 clones, 75% to 90% of them present only once. The specimen was peripheral blood. These receptor sequences come from a woman older than 75 with COVID-19, enrolled during active disease. Each CDR3 is given with its conserved first and last residue. The D gene is left open where the match is weak.

V: TRBV4-2
D: .
J: TRBJ2-7
CDR3: CASSQARAYEQYF
DNA: TGTGCCAGCAGCCAAGCACGGGCCTACGAGCAGTACTTC

V: TRBV6-5
D: TRBD1
J: TRBJ2-7
CDR3: CASTSTGQSVEQYF
DNA: TGTGCCAGCACCTCGACAGGGCAATCGGTTGAGCAGTACTTC

V: TRBV5-1
D: TRBD2
J: TRBJ2-3
CDR3: CASSRGGADTQYF
DNA: TGCGCCAGCAGCCGGGGAGGGGCAGATACGCAGTATTTT

V: TRBV7-8
D: TRBD2
J: TRBJ2-5
CDR3: CASSTSGTTKETQYF
DNA: TGTGCCAGCAGCACAAGCGGGACCACTAAAGAGACCCAGTACTTC

V: TRBV7-8
D: TRBD2
J: TRBJ2-7
CDR3: CASSLVRGSLSYEQYF
DNA: TGTGCCAGCAGCTTAGTGCGGGGGAGCCTCTCCTACGAGCAGTACTTC

V: TRBV2
D: .
J: TRBJ2-7
CDR3: CASSEAGQNYEQYF
DNA: TGTGCCAGCAGTGAAGCGGGCCAGAACTACGAGCAGTACTTC

V: TRBV7-2
D: TRBD2
J: TRBJ2-7
CDR3: CASSLATSGTRFSYEQYF
DNA: TGTGCCAGCAGCTTAGCAACTAGCGGGACCCGATTCTCCTACGAGCAGTACTTC

V: TRBV12-3/TRBV12-4
D: .
J: TRBJ1-4
CDR3: CASSLRRGEKLFF
DNA: TGTGCCAGCAGTTTAAGAAGGGGTGAAAAACTGTTTTTT

V: TRBV24-1
D: .
J: TRBJ1-2
CDR3: CATSDPTRTDSYGYTF
DNA: TGTGCCACCAGTGACCCGACCAGGACGGACTCCTATGGCTACACCTTC

V: TRBV10-3
D: .
J: TRBJ2-7
CDR3: CAISSLDRGEQYF
DNA: TGTGCCATCAGCTCCCTAGATCGCGGAGAGCAGTACTTC